The text below deals with one T cell receptor (beta chain). Profiled with immunoSEQ multiplex PCR; TCRdb holds only in-frame clones, not every one. The data contain 70,000 or so clones, about 90% of them singletons. This sample was included in a study of OX40 agonist ivuxolimab in advanced cancers. The germline CDR1 and CDR2 sequences are LNHDA and SQIVND (reference sequence). This CDR3 has 11 amino acids. The chain employs TRBV19 and TRBJ2-5, with TRBD2 as a possible D gene (5 bases). Gene TRBJ2-7 matches the end of the DNA better, so the J call may be wrong. Sequenced here: CD4+ or CD8+ T cells sorted from blood, sampled in a trial of the OX40 agonist ivuxolimab. This TCR derives from an adult with an advanced solid tumor such as melanoma, head and neck, liver or kidney cancer. The CDR3 DNA reads TGTGCCAGTAGAGAGGGTCACGAGCAGTACTTC. Translated, it gives CASREGHEQYF.